The entry below gives a single T cell receptor beta chain sequence along with its context. This clone was seen a single time. Its antigen remains unidentified. Base-call qualities are not available, and no considerably larger clone is one nucleotide away. One collaborating source in Seattle enrolled patients during active infection and followed them longitudinally through the course of disease. Each collaborating institution followed its own protocols to collect whole blood in K2EDTA tubes. For TCRbeta analysis, collaborator samples were shipped as frozen whole blood, as isolated PBMCs, or as DNA extracted from either sample type. The source of the sample is a study of blood T cell repertoires in COVID-19 (TCRdb year 2020). Describing the broader study: The collaborator samples originated in the United States, Italy and Spain and spanned the acute and convalescent phases of COVID-19. Nearly every sample came with metadata listing a de-identified subject ID, COVID-19 status, age in years and sex. Deeply sampled blood TCRbeta repertoires from subjects exposed to, actively infected with, or recovered from COVID-19 were included in the dataset. Samples were obtained from the ongoing ImmuneRACE study (first 160 participants) and from some 1,300 subjects provided by 6 global collaborators. The repertoires were made available in a free public database intended to serve as a resource for research on the immune response to SARS-CoV-2. HLA class I and class II types, where available, came from metadata supplied by the sample provider rather than from assay-based typing. The prospective study material was composed of cDNA or gDNA derived from T cells, B-cell-depleted T cells, or PBMCs.

The germline V gene encodes CDR1 SGHTA and CDR2 FQGNSA. Relative to germline, V is 1 base shorter and J is 8 bases shorter, with 12 bases between their ends. There are 14 amino acids in the CDR3, from cysteine to phenylalanine inclusive. Only the CDR3 DNA is retained, 42 bases long and in frame from the first base. Findings and caveats that apply to the study as a whole: The quantity of clinical and demographic metadata differed by source and by participant and was supplied without curation.

TCRbeta CDR3 regions were amplified from genomic DNA using the immunoSEQ Assay, a bias-controlled multiplex PCR. The paper's data handling went like this. The number of nucleated cells in each sample was estimated by amplification of reference gene primers within the assay. To quantify the absolute abundance of each unique TCRbeta CDR3 rearrangement, sequence reads were collapsed and filtered. Productive Simpson clonality was computed per sample as the square root of Simpson's diversity index over productive rearrangements. TCRdb mirrors the immuneACCESS table, restricted to in-frame sequences. Some clones are absent from its copies; in checked studies, under half trace to an unresolved V gene, and the reason for the others is unknown. V, J and clone size were drawn from that table, and D and trimming were deduced from the DNA. This sample lists about 160,000 clones; around 82% were detected once. Roughly 6.4% of the sample is in the top ten clones.

The source material was peripheral blood. The sequence derives from a woman aged 35 to 49 with COVID-19, enrolled during active disease. The chain is made from TRBV7-2 and TRBJ2-1, with the D gene too uncertain to name. Here is the DNA: TGTGCCAGCAGCTTAGGGTTGGCGGCTTATGAGCAGTTCTTC. Its protein is CASSLGLAAYEQFF.